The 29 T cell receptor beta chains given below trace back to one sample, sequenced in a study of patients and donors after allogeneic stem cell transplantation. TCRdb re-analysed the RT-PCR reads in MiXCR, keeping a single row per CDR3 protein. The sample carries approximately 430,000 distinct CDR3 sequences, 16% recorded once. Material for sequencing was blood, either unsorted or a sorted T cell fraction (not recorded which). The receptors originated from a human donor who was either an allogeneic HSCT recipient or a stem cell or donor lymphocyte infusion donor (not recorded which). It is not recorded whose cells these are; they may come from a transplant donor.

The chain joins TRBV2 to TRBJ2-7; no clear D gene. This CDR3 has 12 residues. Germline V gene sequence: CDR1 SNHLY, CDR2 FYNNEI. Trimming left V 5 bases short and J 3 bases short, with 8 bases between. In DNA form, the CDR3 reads TGTGCCAGCAGTAGAGAGGTCTACGAGCAGTACTTC. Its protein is CASSREVYEQYF.

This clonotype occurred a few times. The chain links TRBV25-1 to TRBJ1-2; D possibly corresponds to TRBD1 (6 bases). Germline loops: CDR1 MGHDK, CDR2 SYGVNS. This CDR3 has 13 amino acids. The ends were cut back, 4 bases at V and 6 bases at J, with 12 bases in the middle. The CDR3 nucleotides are TGTGCCAGCAGTGGACAGGCCAAACATGGCTACACCTTC. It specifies CASSGQAKHGYTF.

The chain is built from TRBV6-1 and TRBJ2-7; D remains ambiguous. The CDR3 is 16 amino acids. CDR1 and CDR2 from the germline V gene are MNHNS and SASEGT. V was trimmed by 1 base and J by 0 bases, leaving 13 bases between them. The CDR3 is CASSEGRGPSSYEQYF. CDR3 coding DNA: TGTGCCAGCAGTGAAGGGCGCGGTCCCAGCTCCTACGAGCAGTACTTC.

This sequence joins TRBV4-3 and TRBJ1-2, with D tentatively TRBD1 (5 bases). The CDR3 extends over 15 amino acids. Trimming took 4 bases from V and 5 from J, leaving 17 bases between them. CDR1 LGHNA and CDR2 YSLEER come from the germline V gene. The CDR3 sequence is CASSPGQTGRYGYTF. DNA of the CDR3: TGCGCCAGCAGCCCAGGGCAAACGGGAAGGTATGGCTACACCTTC.

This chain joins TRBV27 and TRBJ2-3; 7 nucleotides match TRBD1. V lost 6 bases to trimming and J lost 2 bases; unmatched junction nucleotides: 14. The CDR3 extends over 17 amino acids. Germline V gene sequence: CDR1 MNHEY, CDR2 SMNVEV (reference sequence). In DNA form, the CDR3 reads TGTGCCAGCAGGAGGTCACAGGGGAGAGGGGCCACAGATACGCAGTATTTT. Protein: CASRRSQGRGATDTQYF.

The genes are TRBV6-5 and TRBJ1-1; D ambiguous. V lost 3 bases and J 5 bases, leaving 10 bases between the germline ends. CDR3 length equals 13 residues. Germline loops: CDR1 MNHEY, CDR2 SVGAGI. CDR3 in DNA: TGTGCCAGCAGTTATAGAGGGAAGACTGAAGCTTTCTTT. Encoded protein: CASSYRGKTEAFF.

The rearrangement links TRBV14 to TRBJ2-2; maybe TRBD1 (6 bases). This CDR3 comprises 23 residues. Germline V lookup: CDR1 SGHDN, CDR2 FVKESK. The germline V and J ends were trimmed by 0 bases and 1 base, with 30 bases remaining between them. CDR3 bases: TGTGCCAGCAGCCAAGAGGTGTGGTTTATTACCTTAGACCGGGACAAGAACACCGGGGAGCTGTTTTTT. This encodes CASSQEVWFITLDRDKNTGELFF. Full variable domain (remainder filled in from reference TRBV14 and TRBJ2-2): EAGVTQFPSHSVIEKGQTVTLRCDPISGHDNLYWYRRVMGKEIKFLLHFVKESKQDESGMPNNRFLAERTGGTYSTLKVQPAELEDSGVYFCASSQEVWFITLDRDKNTGELFFGEGSRLTVL.

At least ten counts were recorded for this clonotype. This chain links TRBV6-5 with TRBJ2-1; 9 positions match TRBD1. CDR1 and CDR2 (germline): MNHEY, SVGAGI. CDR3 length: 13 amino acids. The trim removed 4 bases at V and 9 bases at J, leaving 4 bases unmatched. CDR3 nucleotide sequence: TGTGCCAGCAGTTCCGGGACAGGGACTGAGCAGTTCTTC. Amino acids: CASSSGTGTEQFF.

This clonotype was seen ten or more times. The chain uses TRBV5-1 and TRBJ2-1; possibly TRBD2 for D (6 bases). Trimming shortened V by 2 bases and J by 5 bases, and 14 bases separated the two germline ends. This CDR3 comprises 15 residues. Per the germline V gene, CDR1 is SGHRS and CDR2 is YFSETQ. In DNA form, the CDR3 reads TGCGCCAGCAGCTTTTTTGGGGCGGGAAACAATGAGCAGTTCTTC. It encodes CASSFFGAGNNEQFF.

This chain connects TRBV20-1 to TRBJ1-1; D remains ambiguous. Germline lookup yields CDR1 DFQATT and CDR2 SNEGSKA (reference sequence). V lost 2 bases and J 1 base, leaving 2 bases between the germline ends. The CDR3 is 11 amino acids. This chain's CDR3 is CSARPNTEAFF. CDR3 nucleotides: TGCAGTGCTAGACCGAACACTGAAGCTTTCTTT.

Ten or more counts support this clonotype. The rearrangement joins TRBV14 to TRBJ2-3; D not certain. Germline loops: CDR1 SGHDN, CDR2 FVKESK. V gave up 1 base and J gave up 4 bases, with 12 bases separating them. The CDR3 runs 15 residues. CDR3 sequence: CASSQGNPWADTQYF. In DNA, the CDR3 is TGTGCCAGCAGCCAAGGAAACCCGTGGGCAGATACGCAGTATTTT.

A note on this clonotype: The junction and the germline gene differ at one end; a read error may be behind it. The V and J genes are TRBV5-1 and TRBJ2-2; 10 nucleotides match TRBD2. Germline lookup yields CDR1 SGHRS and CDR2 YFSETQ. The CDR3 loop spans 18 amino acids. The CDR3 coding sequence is TGCACCAGCAGCTTGGAGGGTAGCGGGAGGAGGAACACCGGGGAGCTGTTTTTT. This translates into CTSSLEGSGRRNTGELFF.

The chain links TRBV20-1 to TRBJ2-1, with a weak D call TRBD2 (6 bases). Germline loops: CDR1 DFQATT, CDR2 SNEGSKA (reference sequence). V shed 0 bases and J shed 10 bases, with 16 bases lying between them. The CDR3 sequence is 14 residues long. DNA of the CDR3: TGCAGTGCTAGAGATGGAGGCGGGACGGAAGAGCAGTTCTTC. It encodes CSARDGGGTEEQFF.

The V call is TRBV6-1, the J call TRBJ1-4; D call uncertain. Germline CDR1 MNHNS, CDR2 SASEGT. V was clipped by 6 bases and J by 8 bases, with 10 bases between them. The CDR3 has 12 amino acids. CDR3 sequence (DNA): TGTGCCAGCAGGGTCCGGGAGGAAAAACTGTTTTTT. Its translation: CASRVREEKLFF.

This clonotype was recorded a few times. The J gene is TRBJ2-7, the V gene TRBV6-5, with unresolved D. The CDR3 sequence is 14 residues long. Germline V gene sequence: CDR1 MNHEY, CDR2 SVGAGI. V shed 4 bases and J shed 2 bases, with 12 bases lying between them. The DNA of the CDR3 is TGTGCCAGCAGTTTGTCGGGCCTTGCCTACGAGCAGTACTTC. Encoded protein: CASSLSGLAYEQYF.

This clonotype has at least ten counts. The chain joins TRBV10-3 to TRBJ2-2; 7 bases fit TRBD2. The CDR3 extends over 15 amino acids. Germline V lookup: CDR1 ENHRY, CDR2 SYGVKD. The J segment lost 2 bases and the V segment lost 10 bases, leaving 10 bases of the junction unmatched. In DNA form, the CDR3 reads TGTGCCACAACCGGGGGACTAATTAACACCGGGGAGCTGTTTTTT. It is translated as CATTGGLINTGELFF.

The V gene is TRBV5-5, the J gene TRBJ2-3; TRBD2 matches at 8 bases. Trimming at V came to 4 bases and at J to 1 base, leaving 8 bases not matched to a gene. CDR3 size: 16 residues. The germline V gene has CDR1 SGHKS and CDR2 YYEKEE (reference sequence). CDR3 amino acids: CASSIRSLAGTDTQYF. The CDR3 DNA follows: TGTGCCAGCAGCATCCGTTCACTAGCGGGCACAGATACGCAGTATTTT.

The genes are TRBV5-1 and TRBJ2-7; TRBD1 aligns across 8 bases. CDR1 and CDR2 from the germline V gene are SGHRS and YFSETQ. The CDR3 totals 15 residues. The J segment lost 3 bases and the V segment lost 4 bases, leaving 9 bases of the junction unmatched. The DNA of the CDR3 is TGCGCCAGCAGCCCGGACGGGACAGGATACTACGAGCAGTACTTC. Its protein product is CASSPDGTGYYEQYF.

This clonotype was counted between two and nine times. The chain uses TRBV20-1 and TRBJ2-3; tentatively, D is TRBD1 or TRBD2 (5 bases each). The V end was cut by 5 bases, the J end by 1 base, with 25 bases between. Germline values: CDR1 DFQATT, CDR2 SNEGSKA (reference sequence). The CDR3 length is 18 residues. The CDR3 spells CSARPWGDRGYRTDTQYF. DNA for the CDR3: TGCAGTGCTCGTCCCTGGGGAGACAGAGGGTACCGCACAGATACGCAGTATTTT.

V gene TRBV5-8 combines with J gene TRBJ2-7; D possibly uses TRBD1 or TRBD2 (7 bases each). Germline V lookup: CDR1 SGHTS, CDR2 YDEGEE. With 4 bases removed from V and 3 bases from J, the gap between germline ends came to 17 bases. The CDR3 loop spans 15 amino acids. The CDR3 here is CASSPSTGEGYEQYF. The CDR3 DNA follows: TGTGCCAGCAGCCCCTCTACAGGGGAGGGCTACGAGCAGTACTTC. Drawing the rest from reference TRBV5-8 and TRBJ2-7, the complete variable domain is EAGVTQSPTHLIKTRGQQATLRCSPISGHTSVYWYQQALGLGLQFLLWYDEGEERNRGNFPPRFSGRQFPNYSSELNVNALELEDSALYLCASSPSTGEGYEQYFGPGTRLTVT.

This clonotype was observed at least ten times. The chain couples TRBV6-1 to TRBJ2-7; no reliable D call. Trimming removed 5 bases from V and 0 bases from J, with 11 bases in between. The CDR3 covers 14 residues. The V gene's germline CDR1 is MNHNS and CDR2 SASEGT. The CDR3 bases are TGTGCCAGCAGTCGCGGACGGTCCTCCTACGAGCAGTACTTC. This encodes CASSRGRSSYEQYF.

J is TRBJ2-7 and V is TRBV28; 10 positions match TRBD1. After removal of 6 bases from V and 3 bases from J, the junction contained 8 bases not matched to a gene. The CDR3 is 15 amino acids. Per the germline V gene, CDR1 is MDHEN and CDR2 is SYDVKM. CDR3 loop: CASRPRDRGFYEQYF. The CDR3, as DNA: TGTGCCAGCAGACCTCGGGACAGGGGTTTCTACGAGCAGTACTTC.

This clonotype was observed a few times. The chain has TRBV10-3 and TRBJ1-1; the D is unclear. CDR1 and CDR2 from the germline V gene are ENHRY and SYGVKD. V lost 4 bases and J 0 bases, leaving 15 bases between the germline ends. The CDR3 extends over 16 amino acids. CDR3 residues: CAISGWGSRMNTEAFF. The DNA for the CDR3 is TGTGCCATCAGTGGATGGGGAAGTAGAATGAACACTGAAGCTTTCTTT.

CDR3 sequence (DNA): TGTGCCAGTAATAACCGCTACGAGCAGTACTTC. Translated, it gives CASNNRYEQYF. The gene calls are TRBV2 and TRBJ2-7; D is uncertain. Germline CDR1 SNHLY, CDR2 FYNNEI. This CDR3 has 11 residues. The ends were cut back, 9 bases at V and 3 bases at J, with 9 bases in the middle.

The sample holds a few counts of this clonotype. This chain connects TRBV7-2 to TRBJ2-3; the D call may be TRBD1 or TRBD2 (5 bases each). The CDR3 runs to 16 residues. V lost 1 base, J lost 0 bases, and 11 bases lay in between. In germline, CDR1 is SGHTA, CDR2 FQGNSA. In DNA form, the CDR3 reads TGTGCCAGCAGCTTAGGTTGGGGGAGCAGCACAGATACGCAGTATTTT. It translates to CASSLGWGSSTDTQYF.

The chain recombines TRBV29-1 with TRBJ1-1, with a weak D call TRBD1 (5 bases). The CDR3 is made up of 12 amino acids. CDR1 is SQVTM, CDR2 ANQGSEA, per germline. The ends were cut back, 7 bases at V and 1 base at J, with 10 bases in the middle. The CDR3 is CSAGTSNTEAFF. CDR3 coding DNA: TGCAGCGCTGGGACTTCGAACACTGAAGCTTTCTTT.

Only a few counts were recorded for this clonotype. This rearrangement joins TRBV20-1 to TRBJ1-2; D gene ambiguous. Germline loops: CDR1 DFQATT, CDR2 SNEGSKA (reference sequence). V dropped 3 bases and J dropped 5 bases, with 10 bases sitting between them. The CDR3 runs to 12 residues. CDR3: CSASETVYGYTF. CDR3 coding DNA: TGCAGTGCTAGTGAGACGGTGTATGGCTACACCTTC.

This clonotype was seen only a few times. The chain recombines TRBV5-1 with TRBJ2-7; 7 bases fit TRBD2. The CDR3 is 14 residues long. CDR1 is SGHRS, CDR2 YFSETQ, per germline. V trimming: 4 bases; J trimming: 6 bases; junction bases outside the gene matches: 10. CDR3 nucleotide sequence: TGCGCCAGCAGCCCAGCGGGAAACCTTGGCGAGCAGTACTTC. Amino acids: CASSPAGNLGEQYF. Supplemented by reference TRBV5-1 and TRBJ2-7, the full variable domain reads KAGVTQTPRYLIKTRGQQVTLSCSPISGHRSVSWYQQTPGQGLQFLFEYFSETQRNKGNFPGRFSGRQFSNSRSEMNVSTLELGDSALYLCASSPAGNLGEQYFGPGTRLTVT.

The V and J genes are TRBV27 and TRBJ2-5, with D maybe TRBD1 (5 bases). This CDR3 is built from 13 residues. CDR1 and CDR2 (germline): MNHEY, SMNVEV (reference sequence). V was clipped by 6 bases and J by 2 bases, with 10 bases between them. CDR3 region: CASRDGQQETQYF. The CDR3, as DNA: TGTGCCAGCAGAGACGGACAACAAGAGACCCAGTACTTC.